This T cell receptor (beta chain) was identified in a study of T cells in Graves' hyperthyroidism and ophthalmopathy (dated by TCRdb to the late 2010s). Context from the whole study: Peripheral blood was sampled at the time of initial diagnosis, prior to any treatment. After sampling, hyperthyroidism patients received methimazole starting at 30 mg daily, and ophthalmopathy patients received high-dose intravenous methylprednisolone. Whether ophthalmopathy could be predicted prospectively was tested in an independent validation cohort made up of under 20 hyperthyroidism patients plus 17 patients who later progressed to ophthalmopathy. For training and testing, the approximately 92 patients in the discovery cohort were randomly divided in a 7:3 ratio. The paper describes TCR Vbeta CDR3 sequencing of 135 peripheral blood samples, made up of some 40 ophthalmopathy patients, roughly 72 hyperthyroidism patients and approximately 17 progressor patients. Thyroid tissue and blood T-cell repertoires from about 6 Graves' hyperthyroidism patients were also compared in the study. TCR V-J signatures able to tell the groups apart were searched for in a discovery cohort of 90 to 100 patients, of whom around 42 had Graves' ophthalmopathy and about 55 had stable Graves' hyperthyroidism. Results and caveats for the whole study, not just this receptor: A 13 V-J signature model separated ophthalmopathy from stable hyperthyroidism, with roughly 88% sensitivity and 81.08% specificity in cross-validation and 80%/75% in testing. Most expanded thyroid clonotypes (frequency above 0.001) were also detected in blood, suggesting blood repertoires may reflect thyroid immune responses. Sample size was not statistically predetermined, and blinding of investigators to group allocation was not performed. In validation, the model predicted progression to ophthalmopathy with roughly 70% sensitivity and 72% to 75% specificity, a median of around six months before onset.

This clonotype was recorded at least ten times. It has no known antigen specificity. Nothing much larger sits one base from this clone, and base qualities are not available. The TCR beta CDR3 regions were amplified from RNA transcripts. A first-round RT-PCR of the TCR CDR3 used the HTBI primer set with the Qiagen OneStep RT-PCR kit. Libraries were constructed in a second round of multiplex PCR, after which size selection and purification were performed. Sequencing of the libraries was done on an Illumina HiSeq2000 using paired-end 100 bp reads. In the source study's methods: SOAPnuke was used to process the raw data, removing reads that contained adapters or uncalled bases, had a mean Phred below 15, or lacked an exact match to the constant primer or identifier. High-quality paired reads were merged using COPE v1.2.5, and each unique nucleotide sequence was defined as a clonotype. Clonotypes were aligned to IMGT TRBV, TRBD and TRBJ reference segments using MiTCR v1.1. Only V-J combinations with frequency above 0.0001, covering 99% to 99.2% of repertoires, were analysed. A TCS score was defined as the ratio between F50 (clonal expansion) and ExV (chaos), using BLOSUM62-based TCRdist between CDR3 peptides within each V-J. Welch's t-statistics and random forest reduced around 510 V-J features to about 13, which were used in a naive Bayes classifier (R e1071). In-frame beta chains were kept once TCRdb had trimmed the public reads at Q25 with fastp and called clones with MiXCR. Entries that share a CDR3 protein sequence are merged under the most common genes and DNA. TCRdb, not the authors, supplied the V and J calls. Within this sample are 400,000 to 550,000 distinct CDR3 sequences, with roughly 25% of them counted one time only. Of the sample, over 9% is held by the ten largest clones.

Ophthalmopathy patients had moderately to severely active disease, Clinical Activity Score of at least 3, NOSPECS grade of at least 4, and duration under 3 months. The study excluded patients with uncontrolled infections, other autoimmune diseases, pregnancy or lactation. Diagnoses were based on clinical symptoms, serum thyroxine and TRAb, thyroid ultrasound and orbital computed tomography. PBMCs were isolated from more than 9 ml of fresh peripheral blood by Ficoll-Paque density gradient centrifugation. Trizol reagent was used to extract total RNA, and RNA quality was then checked on an Agilent 2100 Bioanalyzer. V lost 2 bases and J lost 2 bases; the stretch between them is 17 bases long. CDR1 and CDR2, looked up from the germline V gene, are SGHRS and YFSETQ. Measured from the cysteine to the phenylalanine, the CDR3 is 16 residues long. Of the read, only the CDR3 DNA is kept; its 48 bases are in frame from base 1.

Sample: blood. The rearrangement joined TRBV5-1 to TRBJ2-7; TRBD1 is a possible D gene, resting on 5 matching bases. This TCR came from a woman aged 25 to 45 with Graves' ophthalmopathy. The sequenced DNA: TGCGCCAGCAGCTTAGACGTGGACAAGGGTACCTACGAGCAGTACTTC. Its translation is CASSLDVDKGTYEQYF.